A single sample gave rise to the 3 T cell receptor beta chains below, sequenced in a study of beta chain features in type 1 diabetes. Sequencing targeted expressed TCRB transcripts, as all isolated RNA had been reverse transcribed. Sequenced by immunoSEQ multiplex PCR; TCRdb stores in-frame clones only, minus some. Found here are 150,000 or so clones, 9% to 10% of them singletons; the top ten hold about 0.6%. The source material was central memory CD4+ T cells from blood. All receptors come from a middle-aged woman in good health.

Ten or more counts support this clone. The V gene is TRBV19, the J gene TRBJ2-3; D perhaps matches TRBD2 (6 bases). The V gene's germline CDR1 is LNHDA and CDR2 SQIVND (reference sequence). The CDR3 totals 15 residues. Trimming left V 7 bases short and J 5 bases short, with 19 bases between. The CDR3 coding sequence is TGTGCCAGTATCAAATGGCGGGGTCAAGAAGATACGCAGTATTTT. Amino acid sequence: CASIKWRGQEDTQYF.

CDR3: CASSSGVNTDTQYF. The CDR3 DNA reads as TGCGCCAGCAGCTCAGGGGTAAACACAGATACGCAGTATTTT. V and J are TRBV5-1 and TRBJ2-3, with D maybe TRBD1 (6 bases). Germline values: CDR1 SGHRS, CDR2 YFSETQ. V lost 3 bases to trimming and J lost 2 bases, with 10 bases between them. This CDR3 is 14 amino acids long.

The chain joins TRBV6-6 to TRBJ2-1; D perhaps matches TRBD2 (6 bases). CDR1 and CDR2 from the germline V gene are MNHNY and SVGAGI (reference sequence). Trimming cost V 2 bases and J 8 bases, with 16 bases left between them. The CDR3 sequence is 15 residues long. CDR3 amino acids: CASSYGVTSGDEQFF. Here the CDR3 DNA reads TGTGCCAGCAGTTACGGCGTCACGTCGGGGGATGAGCAGTTCTTC.